The sample holds a few counts of the clone carrying this T cell receptor (beta chain). TCRdb ran MiXCR on the 5' RACE reads and lists one entry per CDR3 protein. The data show 350,000 to 500,000 distinct CDR3 sequences, more than 20% seen once. The sample is drawn from a study of T-cell memory formation after mild COVID-19. V was pared by 0 bases and J by 4 bases, with 9 bases of the junction left unmatched. In germline, CDR1 is LGHNA, CDR2 YSLEER. The CDR3 length is 17 residues. The source is an adult woman who had mild COVID-19 (a few samples of this study predate the infection). Cell type and time point are not known. The sample taken for sequencing was PBMCs or a T cell subset sorted from them (not recorded which). V gene TRBV4-3 combines with J gene TRBJ2-7; 10 nucleotides align to TRBD2. The chain's CDR3 is CASSQDIRLAGVYEQYF. The CDR3 coding sequence is TGCGCCAGCAGCCAAGATATCCGCCTAGCGGGAGTATACGAGCAGTACTTC.